These T cell receptor beta chains were read from a single sample in a study of T cell clones after liver transplantation. The assay was immunoSEQ multiplex PCR, and TCRdb's table has in-frame clones only and misses some. The table includes around 70,000 clones, around 93% detected once. The sample consisted of CD4+ T cells from blood, taken about 27 months after liver transplant. These receptors all stem from a human patient who received a liver transplant. Some of the T cells might come from the graft donor. Both conserved end residues are part of each CDR3. D genes are given only for firm matches. A clone size is listed for some rows: how often the clone was seen (once, few, many), or a class if it is expanded.

V,D,length,J,size,DNA,CDR3
TRBV7-9,TRBD1,14,TRBJ2-7,once,TGTGCCAGCAGCAAGACAGGGGGAAGTTACGAGCAGTACTTC,CASSKTGGSYEQYF
TRBV7-8,.,14,TRBJ1-3,.,TGTGCCAGCAGTCGTAGGGGATCCGGAAACACCATATATTTT,CASSRRGSGNTIYF
TRBV11-2,.,14,TRBJ2-7,.,TGTGCCAGCAGCCCCGACCCACAGGGCTACGAGCAGTACTTC,CASSPDPQGYEQYF
TRBV2,.,12,TRBJ2-7,.,TGTGCCAGCAACCTCCAGTCCTACGAGCAGTACTTC,CASNLQSYEQYF
TRBV28,TRBD2,17,TRBJ2-2,.,TGTGCCAGCAGCGGACGCGCCGGACTAGCTGTCGCCGGGGAGCTGTTTTTT,CASSGRAGLAVAGELFF
TRBV5-1,.,16,TRBJ2-3,.,TGCGCCAGCAGCTCCGTTACCGGGAGTTCATTAGATACGCAGTATTTT,CASSSVTGSSLDTQYF
TRBV29-1,.,12,TRBJ2-3,.,TGCAGCGCCAGCACTAACACAGATACGCAGTATTTT,CSASTNTDTQYF
TRBV27,TRBD1,17,TRBJ2-1,.,TGTGCCAGCAAACTGGGACAGGGCGAGTTTCCTTACAATGAGCAGTTCTTC,CASKLGQGEFPYNEQFF
TRBV11-2,TRBD2,19,TRBJ2-7,.,TGTGCCAGCAGCCATATACTCTTACCGGGACTAGCGGGAGCGGACGAGCAGTACTTC,CASSHILLPGLAGADEQYF
TRBV5-5,.,17,TRBJ2-1,.,TGTGCCAGCAGCTTTTATTCGGTTCTAAGCTCCTACAATGAGCAGTTCTTC,CASSFYSVLSSYNEQFF
TRBV7-9,TRBD1,15,TRBJ1-5,once,TGTGCCAGCAGCTTAGGAGGACAGGGGCCGCAGCCCCAGCATTTT,CASSLGGQGPQPQHF
TRBV5-1,.,15,TRBJ2-3,.,TGCGCCAGCAGCTTGTCGGCGGGAAAGGGAGATACGCAGTATTTT,CASSLSAGKGDTQYF
TRBV4-1,.,14,TRBJ2-2,.,TGCGCCAGCAGCCAAGATCCGCGGTCGGGGGAGCTGTTTTTT,CASSQDPRSGELFF
TRBV10-1,TRBD2,14,TRBJ2-7,.,TGCGCCAGCAGTTCGGGAGGGGAGACCTACGAGCAGTACTTC,CASSSGGETYEQYF
TRBV4-1,.,13,TRBJ1-1,.,TGCGCCAGCAGCCAACCTCAGGGGATGGAAGCTTTCTTT,CASSQPQGMEAFF
TRBV29-1,.,11,TRBJ1-1,.,TGCAGCGCTGGGCGGAACACTGAAGCTTTCTTT,CSAGRNTEAFF
TRBV7-3,TRBD1,14,TRBJ2-7,.,TGTGCCAGCAGCCCCCAGGGGGCGAGACACGAGCAGTACTTC,CASSPQGARHEQYF
TRBV5-6,TRBD2,14,TRBJ2-7,.,TGTGCCAGCAGCCCGAGGGGGACTAGAAGCGAGCAGTACTTC,CASSPRGTRSEQYF
TRBV27,.,13,TRBJ2-5,.,TGTGCCAGCAGTTTAGCGCTCCAAGAGACCCAGTACTTC,CASSLALQETQYF
TRBV2,TRBD2,13,TRBJ2-2,.,TGTGCCAGCCTAGCGGGAGAGGTCGGGGAGCTGTTTTTT,CASLAGEVGELFF
TRBV6-6,.,15,TRBJ2-7,.,TGTGCCAGCAGTTACTCCCGGGGTTCCTCCTACGAGCAGTACTTC,CASSYSRGSSYEQYF
TRBV5-1,.,12,TRBJ2-7,few,TGCGCCAGCAGCTTGGACGACTACGAGCAGTACTTC,CASSLDDYEQYF
TRBV19,.,15,TRBJ2-7,once,TGTGCCAGTAGTGTCGCCGGGACCCGGGCCGACGAGCAGTACTTC,CASSVAGTRADEQYF
TRBV28,TRBD2,15,TRBJ2-7,.,TGTGCCAGCAGTTTATGGGGGCTAGCGGGAGCTGAGCAGTACTTC,CASSLWGLAGAEQYF
TRBV7-8,TRBD1,17,TRBJ1-1,once,TGTGCCAGCAGCTTACGCTCAGGGGGATCCTTGAACACTGAAGCTTTCTTT,CASSLRSGGSLNTEAFF
TRBV28,TRBD1,14,TRBJ2-1,.,TGTGCCAGCCAACCCTCCTTCCCGACAGGGTCGGGGATCTTC,CASQPSFPTGSGIF
TRBV2,.,11,TRBJ2-1,once,TGTGCCAGCACCACACTTGGTGAGCAGTTCTTC,CASTTLGEQFF
TRBV29-1,.,15,TRBJ2-1,.,TGCAGCGTTGAGTCAGGCACCAGGGGTTACAATGAGCAGTTCTTC,CSVESGTRGYNEQFF
TRBV15,.,16,TRBJ1-1,once,TGTGCCACCAGCCAAGATGGGAGGCAGGGTTGGACTGAAGCTTTCTTT,CATSQDGRQGWTEAFF
TRBV19,TRBD2,14,TRBJ2-7,.,TGTGCCAGTAGTAGCGCGGGAGGGCCGGGGGAGCAGTACTTC,CASSSAGGPGEQYF
TRBV28,.,14,TRBJ1-5,.,TGTGCCAGCAGTTTGGTGGTTATGGGACAGCCCCAGCATTTT,CASSLVVMGQPQHF
TRBV11-2,.,14,TRBJ1-2,.,TGTGCCAGCAGCTTAGCAGGGGAGAACTATGGCTACACCTTC,CASSLAGENYGYTF
TRBV2,.,15,TRBJ2-1,.,TGTGCCATCTTAAGTGGGGGAAACTCCTACAATGAGCAGTTCTTC,CAILSGGNSYNEQFF
TRBV5-1,.,17,TRBJ2-5,.,TGCGCCAGCAGCTCCCAGGGACTGTATAACTCAGAAGAGACCCAGTACTTC,CASSSQGLYNSEETQYF
TRBV18,.,15,TRBJ2-7,.,TGTGCCAGCTCACCACCGGGGGGAAGGGGCTACGAGCAGTACTTC,CASSPPGGRGYEQYF
TRBV6-1,.,13,TRBJ1-1,.,TGTGCCAGCAGTCCCCCCCCCAATTGGGAAGCTTTCTTT,CASSPPPNWEAFF
TRBV28,.,14,TRBJ2-3,.,TGTGCCAGCAGCCCCCCGTTCGCCGTAGATACGCAGTATTTT,CASSPPFAVDTQYF
TRBV30,TRBD2,18,TRBJ2-1,.,TGTGCCTGGAGTCCACCCCTACGGGGACTAGCGGACTACAATGAGCAGTTCTTC,CAWSPPLRGLADYNEQFF
TRBV25-1,TRBD1,15,TRBJ2-3,.,TGTGCCAGCAGTGCTGGGACAGGGAGGGCAGATACGCAGTATTTT,CASSAGTGRADTQYF
TRBV27,.,17,TRBJ1-2,.,TGTGCCAGCAGAGAAACGGGCAGGGCGCGATCTAACTATGGCTACACCTTC,CASRETGRARSNYGYTF
TRBV4-2,.,15,TRBJ1-2,.,TGTGCCAGCAGCCAAGCAACAGGCAGCCCCTATGGCTACACCTTC,CASSQATGSPYGYTF
TRBV5-1,.,14,TRBJ1-2,.,TGCGCCAGCAGCTTGGACAGAGCTAACTATGGCTACACCTTC,CASSLDRANYGYTF
TRBV7-9,.,12,TRBJ2-7,.,TGTGCCAGCAGCCAGGCCAGGTACGAGCAGTACTTC,CASSQARYEQYF
TRBV5-6,.,15,TRBJ2-7,few,TGTGCCAGCAGCTTGAGGGACCGACGTTCCTACGAGCAGTACTTC,CASSLRDRRSYEQYF
TRBV11-3,.,15,TRBJ1-2,.,TGTGCCAGCAGCTTAGATGGGGGACCGGACTATGGCTACACCTTC,CASSLDGGPDYGYTF
TRBV6-5,.,13,TRBJ2-3,few,TGTGCCAGCAGTCCACTAAGCACAGATACGCAGTATTTT,CASSPLSTDTQYF
TRBV19,TRBD1,15,TRBJ1-4,.,TGTGCCAGTAGTGCCGGGACAGGGTGGGAGGAAAAACTGTTTTTT,CASSAGTGWEEKLFF
TRBV2,.,16,TRBJ1-4,.,TGTGCCACCCAAACCCTATTGGGGAGACTTGGGGAAAAACTGTTTTTT,CATQTLLGRLGEKLFF
TRBV6-5,TRBD1,15,TRBJ1-2,.,TGTGCCAGCAGTTACTCAGGGGGACAGGGCTATGGCTACACCTTC,CASSYSGGQGYGYTF
TRBV5-4,.,15,TRBJ2-2,.,TGTGCCAGCAGCGAGGTCAAGGGACACACCGGGGAGCTGTTTTTT,CASSEVKGHTGELFF
TRBV28,.,14,TRBJ2-7,.,TGTGCCAGCAGTTTGCGGTTAGACTCCTACGAGCAGTACTTC,CASSLRLDSYEQYF
TRBV19,TRBD2,13,TRBJ2-5,.,TGTGCCACAGCGGGACCGAGAGAGGGGACCCAGTACTTC,CATAGPREGTQYF
TRBV28,TRBD1,17,TRBJ1-3,.,TGTGCCAGCAGTACCCGCGCAGGCAGGGGGTTTGGAAACACCATATATTTT,CASSTRAGRGFGNTIYF
TRBV19,.,12,TRBJ1-1,.,TGTGCCAGTAGTGAGCCAAACACTGAAGCTTTCTTT,CASSEPNTEAFF
TRBV29-1,TRBD2,18,TRBJ2-7,.,TGCAGCGTTGGGGGCCTGCGACTAGCGGGAGGGAAATCCTACGAGCAGTACTTC,CSVGGLRLAGGKSYEQYF